These 15 T cell receptor beta chains were all obtained from the same sample, sequenced in a study of CXCR3-negative and CXCR3-positive naive CD8 T cells. Study-wide points: More hydrophobic TRB CDR3s occurred in CXCR3-positive than in CXCR3-negative naive cells.

Their cognate antigens are unknown. Preparation of TRB cDNA libraries relied on 5' RACE carrying UMI labels. From the 5' RACE reads, TCRdb lists one entry per CDR3 protein and no DNA. This sample's table has 90,000 to 100,000 distinct CDR3 sequences. The sequenced sample consisted of naive CXCR3+ CD8+ T cells from blood. Regarding subset: CD45RO-CCR7+CD27+CD95- naive CD8+ T cells expressing CXCR3 (TNR3+). Receptor source: a human donor in good health. Some clones in this sample may be carry-over from other donors' samples.

CDR3 protein: CAISGGTSESKRGEQFF. V gene TRBV10-3 combines with J gene TRBJ2-1; TCRdb's assignment of TRBD2 cannot be checked, as there is no DNA. In germline, CDR1 is ENHRY, CDR2 SYGVKD. The CDR3 covers 17 residues.

The gene calls are TRBV20-1 and TRBJ1-4; TCRdb names TRBD1, which stays unverified in the absence of DNA. This CDR3 region has 14 residues. Looked up from germline, CDR1 is DFQATT and CDR2 is SNEGSKA (reference sequence). CDR3 amino acids: CSARGQGTNEKLFF.

The chain joins TRBV12-5 to TRBJ2-3. CDR1 is LGHNT, CDR2 FRNRAP, per germline. The CDR3 covers 12 residues. CDR3 protein: CASGLWDNAQYF.

The chain links TRBV20-1 to TRBJ2-5; lacking DNA, the TRBD2 call made by TCRdb goes unchecked. Germline V lookup: CDR1 DFQATT, CDR2 SNEGSKA (reference sequence). The CDR3 runs 19 residues. CDR3 protein: CSARDRATGTRLIQETQYF.

This chain connects TRBV25-1 to TRBJ1-2; TCRdb's D call, TRBD1, is unchecked because there is no DNA. This CDR3 contains 15 residues. Germline V gene lookup returns CDR1 MGHDK and CDR2 SYGVNS. CDR3 residues: CASSEFDGQGSGYTF.

The chain links TRBV14 to TRBJ2-1; TCRdb's D call of TRBD1 is untestable without DNA. This CDR3 comprises 15 residues. Germline V gene sequence: CDR1 SGHDN, CDR2 FVKESK. The CDR3 sequence: CASSQGAGSYNEQFF.

The chain links TRBV7-2 to TRBJ1-4. Germline V gene lookup returns CDR1 SGHTA and CDR2 FQGNSA. This CDR3 contains 14 residues. Here the CDR3 reads CASSSGATNEKLFF.

The chain joins TRBV5-1 to TRBJ2-7; without DNA, the TCRdb call of TRBD1 cannot be checked. This CDR3 comprises 12 residues. Germline V CDR1 and CDR2: SGHRS, YFSETQ. CDR3 sequence: CASSPGTYEQYF.

This rearrangement joins TRBV20-1 to TRBJ2-7. Germline values: CDR1 DFQATT, CDR2 SNEGSKA (reference sequence). This CDR3 region has 11 residues. The CDR3 spells CSARSGTEQYF.

The J gene is TRBJ2-2, the V gene TRBV4-2; absent DNA, TCRdb's TRBD1 call cannot be checked. This CDR3 contains 15 residues. The germline CDR1 and CDR2 sequences are LGHNA and YNFKEQ. CDR3 in amino acids: CASSQELQGLGELFF.

The chain combines TRBV29-1 with TRBJ1-6; TCRdb lists TRBD1, though no DNA is available to test this call. The CDR3 extends over 16 amino acids. Germline V gene data show CDR1 as SQVTM and CDR2 as ANQGSEA. CDR3 loop: CNIDRGPQNYNSPLHF.

V and J are TRBV29-1 and TRBJ1-2; TCRdb calls TRBD1, which cannot be checked without DNA. Germline loops: CDR1 SQVTM, CDR2 ANQGSEA. The CDR3 runs 14 residues. The CDR3 is CSVEAWGSNYGYTF.

This chain uses TRBV7-9 with TRBJ2-5; the TRBD1 assignment by TCRdb is unverifiable without DNA. CDR3 length: 17 residues. Germline CDR1 reads SEHNR; CDR2 reads FQNEAQ (reference sequence). The chain's CDR3 is CASRGLPTGGGVETQYF.

The rearrangement uses TRBV4-2 and TRBJ1-5. The CDR3 is made up of 20 amino acids. Germline assignment: CDR1 LGHNA and CDR2 YNFKEQ. The CDR3 protein is CASSQDLIGASSYSNQPQHF.

V is TRBV11-2 and J is TRBJ1-1. CDR3 length equals 13 residues. Germline values: CDR1 SGHAT, CDR2 FQNNGV. CDR3 amino acids: CASSSVVNTEAFF.